Each of the 22 T cell receptor beta chains below was sequenced from the same sample in a study of OX40 agonist ivuxolimab in advanced cancers. The protocol used for the library was the immunoSEQ multiplex PCR assay. TCRdb stores this immuneACCESS table with in-frame sequences only. Part of the clones is absent; in the studies checked, under half of the shortfall reflects unresolved V genes, and no reason is known for the rest. This sample gives about 62,000 clones in total; around 93% of them show up just once. 12% of the sample belongs to the ten largest clones. Sequencing was performed on CD4+ or CD8+ T cells sorted from blood, taken in a trial of the OX40 agonist ivuxolimab. These receptors came from an adult with an advanced solid tumor such as melanoma, head and neck, liver or kidney cancer.

This clone was found a few times. The V and J genes are TRBV5-1 and TRBJ1-1; 9 nucleotides match TRBD1. The CDR3 is 15 residues long. Germline lookup yields CDR1 SGHRS and CDR2 YFSETQ. J gave up 5 bases and V 4 bases, and 9 bases lay outside the gene matches. Here the CDR3 reads CASSAKQGAETEAFF. CDR3 DNA sequence: TGCGCCAGCAGCGCAAAACAGGGGGCTGAGACTGAAGCTTTCTTT.

This chain joins TRBV6-5 and TRBJ2-2; tentative D call: TRBD2 (6 bases). The CDR3 has 15 residues. Looked up from germline, CDR1 is MNHEY and CDR2 is SVGAGI. Deletions cut 2 bases from V and 3 bases from J, with 10 bases between. The CDR3 coding sequence is TGTGCCAGCAGTTACGAGGGAGGTCACACCGGGGAGCTGTTTTTT. Protein: CASSYEGGHTGELFF.

This clone ranks as medium-sized. This chain connects TRBV28 to TRBJ2-1, with a tentative D call TRBD1 (6 bases). The germline V gene encodes CDR1 MDHEN and CDR2 SYDVKM. This CDR3 has 17 amino acids. Trimming pared 3 bases from V and 0 bases from J, leaving 15 bases between. Here the CDR3 DNA reads TGTGCCAGCAGTTTTTGGACGGCAGGGGACTCCTACAATGAGCAGTTCTTC. Encoded protein: CASSFWTAGDSYNEQFF.

The rearrangement uses TRBV5-4 and TRBJ1-2, with D unresolved. The CDR3 has 14 residues. The germline V gene encodes CDR1 SGHNT and CDR2 YYREEE (reference sequence). The V end lost 0 bases, the J end lost 5 bases, and 11 bases lay between the germline ends. As DNA, the CDR3 is TGTGCCAGCAGCTTGGCCGTGGGAAATTATGGCTACACCTTC. Translation gives CASSLAVGNYGYTF.

This chain links TRBV4-3 with TRBJ1-4, with 9 nucleotides matching TRBD1. Germline-derived CDR1 and CDR2 are LGHNA and YSLEER. The CDR3 is 20 residues long. Unmatched junction bases numbered 19, after V lost 2 bases and J lost 6 bases. CDR3 residues: CASSQKQGARGRVGDEKLFF. The DNA of the CDR3 is TGCGCCAGCAGCCAAAAACAGGGGGCGCGTGGACGTGTAGGTGATGAAAAACTGTTTTTT.

The chain has TRBV11-3 and TRBJ2-2; D is tentatively TRBD1 or TRBD2 (5 bases each). Germline CDR1 SGHNT, CDR2 YENEEA. V gave up 2 bases and J gave up 3 bases, with 10 bases separating them. The length of the CDR3 is 15 residues. The CDR3 sequence: CASSLTGTYTGELFF. For the CDR3, the DNA is TGTGCCAGCAGCTTAACCGGGACCTACACCGGGGAGCTGTTTTTT.

The V call is TRBV12-5, the J call TRBJ2-6, with 8 bases fitting TRBD1. The CDR3 is made up of 17 amino acids. Trimming took 1 base from V and 0 from J; bases not matched to a gene: 2. Germline values: CDR1 LGHNT, CDR2 FRNRAP. CDR3 bases: TGTGCTAGTGGTTTGGGACAGGGGATCTCTGGGGCCAACGTCCTGACTTTC. It is translated as CASGLGQGISGANVLTF.

This clone was seen once. The V and J genes are TRBV7-9 and TRBJ2-2; 9 bases agree with TRBD1. V gave up 4 bases and J gave up 4 bases; unmatched junction bases: 4. The germline gives CDR1 SEHNR, CDR2 FQNEAQ (reference sequence). This CDR3 spans 15 amino acids. CDR3 bases: TGTGCCAGCAGCTGGAGGGACAGGGCCACCGGGGAGCTGTTTTTT. This translates into CASSWRDRATGELFF.

J is TRBJ2-7 and V is TRBV10-3; D possibly corresponds to TRBD2 (5 bases). The germline CDR1 and CDR2 sequences are ENHRY and SYGVKD. The V end lost 0 bases, the J end lost 0 bases, and 9 bases lay between the germline ends. The CDR3 length is 15 residues. CDR3 sequence: CAISESDSSSYEQYF. The CDR3 bases are TGTGCCATCAGTGAGTCGGACTCATCCTCCTACGAGCAGTACTTC.

The chain links TRBV27 to TRBJ2-7, with D maybe TRBD2 (5 bases). Trimming removed 2 bases at V and 3 bases at J, with 8 bases between. Germline CDR1 reads MNHEY; CDR2 reads SMNVEV (reference sequence). This CDR3 region has 13 residues. The DNA of the CDR3 is TGTGCCAGCAGTTTAACTAGTAGCTACGAGCAGTACTTC. It encodes CASSLTSSYEQYF.

V is TRBV7-9 and J is TRBJ2-1, with 9 bases identical to TRBD2. From germline, CDR1 is SEHNR and CDR2 FQNEAQ (reference sequence). The CDR3 runs to 16 residues. Germline trimming cut 5 bases from V and 2 bases from J; bases unmatched to any gene: 7. CDR3 sequence: CASSPRTSVAYNEQFF. CDR3 in DNA: TGTGCCAGCAGCCCCCGGACTAGCGTTGCCTACAATGAGCAGTTCTTC.

J is TRBJ2-7 and V is TRBV19; D is perhaps TRBD2 (6 bases). The germline V gene encodes CDR1 LNHDA and CDR2 SQIVND (reference sequence). The CDR3 covers 14 residues. Trimming removed 5 bases at V and 0 bases at J, with 11 bases between. The CDR3 loop reads CASSAGRSSYEQYF. CDR3 nucleotide sequence: TGTGCCAGTAGTGCGGGACGGAGCTCCTACGAGCAGTACTTC. The entire variable domain, with the rest obtained from reference TRBV19 and TRBJ2-7, is as follows: DGGITQSPKYLFRKEGQNVTLSCEQNLNHDAMYWYRQDPGQGLRLIYYSQIVNDFQKGDIAEGYSVSREKKESFPLTVTSAQKNPTAFYLCASSAGRSSYEQYFGPGTRLTVT.

This clone came up once. The chain links TRBV7-9 to TRBJ1-3; the D is unclear. The V and J ends lost 5 bases and 0 bases respectively, with 14 bases between them. The V gene's germline CDR1 is SEHNR and CDR2 FQNEAQ (reference sequence). The CDR3 totals 16 residues. The CDR3 DNA reads TGTGCCAGCAGCCCCAACTCTGGCGGCTCTGGAAACACCATATATTTT. Its protein product is CASSPNSGGSGNTIYF.

V usage is TRBV7-9 and J usage is TRBJ2-7; D may be TRBD2 (6 bases). The germline V gene encodes CDR1 SEHNR and CDR2 FQNEAQ (reference sequence). Trimming left V 0 bases short and J 5 bases short, with 17 bases between. The CDR3 covers 16 residues. For the CDR3, the DNA is TGTGCCAGCAGCTTAGCTATAAACAGGAGGGAAAACGAGCAGTACTTC. It encodes CASSLAINRRENEQYF. The full variable domain, completed using reference TRBV7-9 and TRBJ2-7, is DTGVSQNPRHKITKRGQNVTFRCDPISEHNRLYWYRQTLGQGPEFLTYFQNEAQLEKSRLLSDRFSAERPKGSFSTLEIQRTEQGDSAMYLCASSLAINRRENEQYFGPGTRLTVT.

This chain links TRBV11-1 with TRBJ2-1; D is ambiguous. The germline V gene has CDR1 SGHAT and CDR2 FQDESV (reference sequence). This CDR3 comprises 13 residues. V lost 3 bases and J lost 12, with 15 bases in between. In nucleotides, the CDR3 is TGTGCCAGCAGCTTGTTAAGTCCGAGCGCGCAGTTCTTC. It yields the protein CASSLLSPSAQFF.

This chain links TRBV27 with TRBJ2-7; 11 nucleotides line up with TRBD1. The CDR3 sequence is 15 residues long. Germline V CDR1 and CDR2: MNHEY, SMNVEV (reference sequence). The junction had 6 bases not matched to a gene; V was cut back by 5 bases and J by 3 bases. CDR3 protein: CASSLGQGASYEQYF. CDR3 nucleotide sequence: TGTGCCAGCAGTCTCGGACAGGGGGCTAGCTACGAGCAGTACTTC.

With regard to this clone: The germline gene is not matched at one end of the junction; a read error may be the cause. The J gene is TRBJ1-4, the V gene TRBV6-4; 9 nucleotides align to TRBD1. The CDR3 sequence is 18 residues long. Looked up from germline, CDR1 is MRHNA and CDR2 is SNTAGT. In DNA form, the CDR3 reads TGTGCCAGCAGTAACTCCGGGACAGGGATAGGCGGTGATGAAAAACTGTTTTTT. This gives the protein CASSNSGTGIGGDEKLFF.

This clone appeared once. The CDR3 sequence: CASSASDRGDSYNEQFF. DNA of the CDR3: TGCGCCAGCAGCGCCAGCGACAGGGGAGACTCCTACAATGAGCAGTTCTTC. The V gene is TRBV5-1, the J gene TRBJ2-1, with 8 bases matching TRBD1. Germline CDR1 and CDR2: SGHRS and YFSETQ. Unmatched junction bases numbered 9, after V lost 4 bases and J lost 0 bases. This CDR3 is built from 17 residues.

The chain employs TRBV7-9 and TRBJ2-2; D may correspond to TRBD1 or TRBD2 (5 bases each). The V end was cut by 5 bases, the J end by 4 bases, with 8 bases between. Germline values: CDR1 SEHNR, CDR2 FQNEAQ (reference sequence). CDR3 length equals 13 residues. DNA of the CDR3: TGTGCCAGCAGCGAAGGGACCACCGGGGAGCTGTTTTTT. Translated, it gives CASSEGTTGELFF.

The chain is built from TRBV10-1 and TRBJ1-3; D gene uncertain. Germline V lookup: CDR1 WNHNN, CDR2 SYGVQD (reference sequence). Deletions cut 3 bases from V and 0 bases from J, with 3 bases between. The CDR3 has 13 amino acids. CDR3 residues: CASSEASGNTIYF. In DNA form, the CDR3 reads TGCGCCAGCAGTGAAGCCTCTGGAAACACCATATATTTT.

This clone came up once. CDR3 nucleotide sequence: TGTGCCAGCAGCTCCTTCTACGAGCAGTACTTC. Its protein is CASSSFYEQYF. J is TRBJ2-7 and V is TRBV2; D is uncertain. Germline-derived CDR1 and CDR2 are SNHLY and FYNNEI. The V and J ends lost 6 bases and 3 bases respectively, with 6 bases between them. This CDR3 is built from 11 residues. The full variable domain, its missing parts supplied by reference TRBV2 and TRBJ2-7, is EPEVTQTPSHQVTQMGQEVILRCVPISNHLYFYWYRQILGQKVEFLVSFYNNEISEKSEIFDDQFSVERPDGSNFTLKIRSTKLEDSAMYFCASSSFYEQYFGPGTRLTVT.

Points on this clone: A junction boundary mismatches the germline segment, possibly from a read error. The chain links TRBV27 to TRBJ2-1; 8 bases match TRBD2. The CDR3 loop spans 11 amino acids. Germline CDR1 MNHEY, CDR2 SMNVEV (reference sequence). The CDR3 region is CASSPGTSFLF. CDR3 bases: TGTGCCAGCAGCCCCGGGACTAGTTTCCTCTTC.